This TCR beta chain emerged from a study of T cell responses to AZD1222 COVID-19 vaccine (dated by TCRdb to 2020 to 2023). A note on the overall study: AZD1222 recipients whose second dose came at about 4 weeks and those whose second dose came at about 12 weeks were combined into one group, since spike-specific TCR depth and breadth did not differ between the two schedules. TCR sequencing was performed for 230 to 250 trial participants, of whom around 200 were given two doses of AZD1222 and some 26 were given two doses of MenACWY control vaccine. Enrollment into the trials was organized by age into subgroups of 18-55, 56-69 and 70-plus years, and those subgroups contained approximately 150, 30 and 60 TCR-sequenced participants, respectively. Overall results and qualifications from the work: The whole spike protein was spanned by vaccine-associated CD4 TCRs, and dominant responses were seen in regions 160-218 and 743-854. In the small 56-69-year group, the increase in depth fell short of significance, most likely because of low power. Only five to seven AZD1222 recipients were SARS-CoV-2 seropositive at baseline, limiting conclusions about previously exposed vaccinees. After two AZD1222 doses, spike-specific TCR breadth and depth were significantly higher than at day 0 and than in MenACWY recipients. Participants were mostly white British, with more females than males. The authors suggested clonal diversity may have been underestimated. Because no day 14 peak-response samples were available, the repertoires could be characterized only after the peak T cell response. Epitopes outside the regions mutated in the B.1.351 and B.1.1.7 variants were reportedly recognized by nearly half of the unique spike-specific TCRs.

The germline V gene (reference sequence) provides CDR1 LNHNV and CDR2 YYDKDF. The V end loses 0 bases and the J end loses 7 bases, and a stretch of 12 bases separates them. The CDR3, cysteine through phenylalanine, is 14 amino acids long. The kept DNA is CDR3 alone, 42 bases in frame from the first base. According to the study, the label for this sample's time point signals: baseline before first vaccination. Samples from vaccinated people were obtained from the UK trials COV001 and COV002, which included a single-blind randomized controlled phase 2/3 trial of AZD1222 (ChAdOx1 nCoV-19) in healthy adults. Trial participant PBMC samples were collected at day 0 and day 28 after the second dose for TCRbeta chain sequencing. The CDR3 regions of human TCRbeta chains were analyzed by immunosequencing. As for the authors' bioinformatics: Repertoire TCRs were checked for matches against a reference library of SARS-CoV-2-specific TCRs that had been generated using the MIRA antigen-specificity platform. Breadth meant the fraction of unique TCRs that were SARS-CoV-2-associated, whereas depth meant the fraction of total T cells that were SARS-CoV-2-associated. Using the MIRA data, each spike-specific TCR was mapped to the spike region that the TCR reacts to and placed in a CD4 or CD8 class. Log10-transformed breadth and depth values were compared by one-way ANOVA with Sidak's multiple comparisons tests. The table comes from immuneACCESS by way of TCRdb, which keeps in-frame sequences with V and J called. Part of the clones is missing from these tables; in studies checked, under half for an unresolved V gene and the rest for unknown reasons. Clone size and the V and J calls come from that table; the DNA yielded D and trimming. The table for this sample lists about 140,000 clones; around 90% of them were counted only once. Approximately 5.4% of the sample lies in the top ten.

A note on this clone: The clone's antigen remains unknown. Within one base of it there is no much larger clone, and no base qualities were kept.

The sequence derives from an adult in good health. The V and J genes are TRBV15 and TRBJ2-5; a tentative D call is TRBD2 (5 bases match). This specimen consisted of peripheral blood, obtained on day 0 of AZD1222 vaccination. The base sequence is TGTGCCACCAGCAGAGAAAGACGGGCGGGGACCCAGTACTTC. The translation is CATSRERRAGTQYF.